What follows are 5 T cell receptor beta chains derived from one specimen sequenced in a study of read filtering for tumor transcriptome and immune sequencing. Molecular barcoded adaptors covering alpha/delta and beta/gamma chains were used on around 370 ng RNA. TCRdb reprocessed the reads with MiXCR, giving one entry per CDR3 protein. The sample carries 40,000 or so distinct CDR3 sequences, around 13% recorded once. The sequencing sample was made of a population of CD138-negative cells sorted from bone marrow. Receptors originate from a donor aged 40 or older with multiple myeloma.

There are many counts of this clonotype. The chain combines TRBV7-9 with TRBJ1-5; possible D gene TRBD1, 5 bases. CDR1 and CDR2 from the germline V gene are SEHNR and FQNEAQ (reference sequence). The germline V and J ends were trimmed by 5 bases and 11 bases, with 19 bases remaining between them. The CDR3 extends over 14 amino acids. As DNA, the CDR3 is TGTGCCAGCAGCGTAGACAGTCCCCCCATGGCCCAGCATTTT. Protein sequence: CASSVDSPPMAQHF.

This clonotype was seen repeatedly, ten times or more. The V gene is TRBV28, the J gene TRBJ1-1; TRBD1 is a possible D gene (6 bases). CDR1 is MDHEN, CDR2 SYDVKM, per germline. The CDR3 has 15 amino acids. V was shortened by 6 bases and J by 11 bases, with 25 bases between the two germline ends. The CDR3 sequence is CASSPGTSTVRYAFF. CDR3 nucleotides: TGTGCCAGCAGCCCCGGGACAAGCACGGTACGTTATGCTTTCTTT. The full variable domain, with the rest looked up from reference TRBV28 and TRBJ1-1, is DVKVTQSSRYLVKRTGEKVFLECVQDMDHENMFWYRQDPGLGLRLIYFSYDVKMKEKGDIPEGYSVSREKKERFSLILESASTNQTSMYLCASSPGTSTVRYAFFGQGTRLTVV.

As to this clonotype: At one end the junction does not follow the germline gene, possibly because of a read error. The chain carries TRBV20-1 and TRBJ2-2; no definite D call. This CDR3 region has 14 residues. The germline V gene encodes CDR1 DFQATT and CDR2 SNEGSKA (reference sequence). DNA for the CDR3: TGCAGTGCCCCGCCGTTCGCGAACACCTGGGAGCTGTTTTTT. Protein product: CSAPPFANTWELFF.

This clonotype was counted ten times or more. This chain uses TRBV5-4 with TRBJ2-6; D is ambiguous. V lost 1 base and J 0 bases, leaving 2 bases between the germline ends. The CDR3 consists of 14 residues. Germline V gene sequence: CDR1 SGHNT, CDR2 YYREEE (reference sequence). The CDR3 bases are TGTGCCAGCAGCTTGCGCTCTGGGGCCAACGTCCTGACTTTC. Protein: CASSLRSGANVLTF.

This clonotype was recorded at least ten times. This rearrangement joins TRBV7-9 to TRBJ1-5, with TRBD1 matching over 7 bases. This CDR3 comprises 13 residues. V shed 7 bases, J shed 9 bases, and the junction held 9 bases outside the gene matches. Germline CDR1 is SEHNR and CDR2 is FQNEAQ (reference sequence). The CDR3 loop is CASNTDPGGPQHF. CDR3 DNA sequence: TGTGCCAGCAATACGGATCCAGGGGGGCCCCAGCATTTT.